This T cell receptor (beta chain) emerged from a study of CD8 T cells in ankylosing spondylitis. Overall study results and limits: Clones linked to the disease showed a CD8+ phenotype. They occurred at relatively low frequencies in peripheral blood. A TCR beta motif of several highly homologous variants seemed to mark ankylosing spondylitis blood.

Generation of TCR beta libraries employed quantitative 5'-RACE incorporating molecular barcodes. TCRdb used MiXCR to reprocess the 5' RACE reads, holding one entry per CDR3 protein. Of 40,000 or so distinct CDR3 sequences in the sample, less than 4% are singletons; the top ten hold 2.5% to 3.5%. Trimming stripped 4 bases from V and 7 bases from J, with 12 bases between. Germline CDR1 SGDLS, CDR2 YYNGEE. The CDR3 is made up of 13 amino acids. This clonotype was seen repeatedly, ten times or more. The antigen is not known. Source material: blood, either unsorted or a sorted T cell fraction (not recorded which). The rearrangement links TRBV9 to TRBJ2-1, with D uncertain. The sequence came from a male donor with ankylosing spondylitis or in good health (not recorded which). The CDR3 nucleotides are TGTGCCAGCAGCCCCGCCCTTCGGAATGAGCAGTTCTTC. This encodes CASSPALRNEQFF.